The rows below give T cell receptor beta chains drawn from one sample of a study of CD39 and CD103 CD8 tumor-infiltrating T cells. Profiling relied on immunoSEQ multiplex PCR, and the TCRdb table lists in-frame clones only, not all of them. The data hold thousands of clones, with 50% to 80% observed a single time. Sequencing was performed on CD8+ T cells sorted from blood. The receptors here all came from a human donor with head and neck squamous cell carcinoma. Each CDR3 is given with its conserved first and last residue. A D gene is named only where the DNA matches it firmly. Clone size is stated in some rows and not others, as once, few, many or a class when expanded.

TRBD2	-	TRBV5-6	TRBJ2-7	CASRPLAGYYEQYF	TGTGCCAGCAGGCCGCTAGCGGGATATTACGAGCAGTACTTC
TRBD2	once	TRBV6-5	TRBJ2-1	CASSTGLAGVEQFF	TGTGCCAGCAGTACGGGACTAGCGGGAGTTGAGCAGTTCTTC
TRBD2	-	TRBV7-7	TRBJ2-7	CASSLEVKRGNSYEQYF	TGTGCCAGCAGCTTAGAGGTGAAGCGGGGGAACTCCTACGAGCAGTACTTC
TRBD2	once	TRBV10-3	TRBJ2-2	CAISDLAGGTGELFF	TGTGCCATCAGTGACCTAGCGGGCGGCACCGGGGAGCTGTTTTTT
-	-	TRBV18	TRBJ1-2	CASSPPQAAYGYTF	TGTGCCAGCTCACCACCTCAGGCAGCCTATGGCTACACCTTC
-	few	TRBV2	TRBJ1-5	CASSFSQGNQPQHF	TGTGCCAGCAGTTTCTCCCAGGGTAATCAGCCCCAGCATTTT
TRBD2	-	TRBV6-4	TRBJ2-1	CASSDSMGSGNNEQFF	TGTGCCAGCAGTGACTCGATGGGGAGCGGGAACAATGAGCAGTTCTTC
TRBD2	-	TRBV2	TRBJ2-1	CASSELFSGSGRVHNEQFF	TGTGCCAGCAGTGAGTTATTTAGTGGTAGCGGGAGGGTCCACAATGAGCAGTTCTTC
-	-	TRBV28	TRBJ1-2	CASSPFGGSGYGYTF	TGTGCCAGCAGTCCCTTCGGGGGGTCGGGCTATGGCTACACCTTC
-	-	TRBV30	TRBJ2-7	CAINRVTSYEQYF	TGTGCCATCAACAGGGTTACGTCCTACGAGCAGTACTTC
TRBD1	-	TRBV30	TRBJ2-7	CAWSVPTGADYEQYF	TGTGCCTGGAGTGTACCGACAGGGGCTGACTACGAGCAGTACTTC
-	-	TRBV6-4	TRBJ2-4	CASKKTENIQYF	TGTGCCAGCAAAAAGACGGAAAACATTCAGTACTTC
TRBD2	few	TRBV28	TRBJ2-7	CASETLAGANEQYF	TGTGCCAGCGAAACTCTAGCGGGAGCCAACGAGCAGTACTTC
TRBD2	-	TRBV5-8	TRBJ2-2	CASSPRRGGNPTGELFF	TGTGCCAGCAGCCCCCGGAGGGGAGGGAACCCCACCGGGGAGCTGTTTTTT
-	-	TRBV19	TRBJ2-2	CASSIIAESGELFF	TGTGCCAGTAGTATTATTGCAGAGTCCGGGGAGCTGTTTTTT
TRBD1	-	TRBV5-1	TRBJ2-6	CASSSRDREAGANVLTF	TGCGCCAGCAGCTCCCGGGACAGGGAAGCTGGGGCCAACGTCCTGACTTTC
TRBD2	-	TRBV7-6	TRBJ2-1	CASSYSAGGYNEQFF	TGTGCCAGCAGCTACTCAGCGGGAGGGTACAATGAGCAGTTCTTC
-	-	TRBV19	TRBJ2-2	CASSQADLRDTGELFF	TGTGCCAGTAGTCAGGCGGACCTAAGGGACACCGGGGAGCTGTTTTTT
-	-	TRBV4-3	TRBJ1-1	CASSQDRQVGLNTEAFF	TGCGCCAGCAGCCAAGATAGGCAGGTGGGGCTGAACACTGAAGCTTTCTTT
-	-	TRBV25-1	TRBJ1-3	CASSEWGEGEGGDTIYF	TGTGCCAGCAGTGAATGGGGAGAAGGAGAAGGCGGAGACACCATATATTTT
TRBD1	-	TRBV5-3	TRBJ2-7	CARSSDRGYEQYF	TGTGCCAGAAGCTCGGACAGGGGCTACGAGCAGTACTTC
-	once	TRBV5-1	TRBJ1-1	CASSLVEGGLTEAFF	TGCGCCAGCAGCTTGGTTGAGGGGGGCCTCACTGAAGCTTTCTTT